This T cell receptor beta chain appears in the sequencing data of a study of early stage breast cancer tumors. Across the whole study: The ER+/PR+/HER2- tumors included roughly eight ductal and a few lobular carcinomas.

Trimming pared 3 bases from V and 6 bases from J, leaving 9 bases between. The length of the CDR3 is 13 residues. Germline CDR1 SGHNT, CDR2 YENEEA. Blood replicates held 0.5 ug DNA, tumor or normal breast approximately 1.5 ug, two each. The table came from immunoSEQ multiplex PCR; TCRdb's copy has only in-frame clones and leaves some out. Of about 58,000 clones in the sample, over 60% were seen once. Study-wide results and limits: Blood repertoires resembled normal breast more than tumor. Enriched TCRB sequences shared across patients were mostly commonly generated sequences.

About this clone: Its specificity is unknown.

The chain is built from TRBV11-3 and TRBJ2-1; D is perhaps TRBD2 (5 bases). The sequence came from a person aged 25 to 40 with breast cancer. Sequencing was performed on blood. CDR3: CASSFSSSNEQFF. The CDR3 nucleotides are TGTGCCAGCAGCTTCTCTAGCTCCAATGAGCAGTTCTTC.